Shown below are 8 T cell receptor beta chains from a single sample sequenced in a study of OX40 agonist ivuxolimab in advanced cancers. Only in-frame clones appear in the TCRdb table, and some are missing; sequencing was by immunoSEQ multiplex PCR. The top ten hold 1% of the sample, which has approximately 78,000 clones, about 88% seen once. This sample comprised CD4+ or CD8+ T cells sorted from blood, obtained in a trial of the OX40 agonist ivuxolimab. These receptors all come from an adult with an advanced solid tumor such as melanoma, head and neck, liver or kidney cancer.

V usage is TRBV28 and J usage is TRBJ2-1; 12 bases agree with TRBD2. This CDR3 has 21 residues. The V segment lost 5 bases and the J segment 10 bases; nucleotides outside the gene matches: 27. Germline-derived CDR1 and CDR2 are MDHEN and SYDVKM. The CDR3, as DNA: TGTGCCAGCAGTCTTTTTTCCGTGGGGCTTCTCCTAGCGGGGGGGCCGCGCGAGCAGTTCTTC. Translating gives CASSLFSVGLLLAGGPREQFF.

The chain links TRBV5-4 to TRBJ2-2, with 12 bases fitting TRBD2. With V trimmed by 3 bases and J by 4 bases, 7 bases remained unmatched. The CDR3 covers 17 residues. Germline loops: CDR1 SGHNT, CDR2 YYREEE (reference sequence). The CDR3 DNA reads TGTGCCAGCAGCTCCCCGACTAGCGGGAGTCCCACCGGGGAGCTGTTTTTT. Its translation: CASSSPTSGSPTGELFF.

This chain connects TRBV28 to TRBJ2-5; the D gene is possibly TRBD2 (7 bases). Germline V CDR1 and CDR2: MDHEN, SYDVKM. CDR3 length: 16 amino acids. Trimming took 6 bases from V and 2 from J, leaving 19 bases between them. The CDR3 is CASSVLGGVGQETQYF. CDR3 DNA sequence: TGTGCCAGCAGCGTCCTAGGGGGGGTGGGGCAAGAGACCCAGTACTTC.

This chain links TRBV5-4 with TRBJ1-2; no clear D gene. CDR1 and CDR2 from the germline V gene are SGHNT and YYREEE (reference sequence). V was clipped by 2 bases and J by 5 bases, with 7 bases between them. This CDR3 comprises 12 residues. The CDR3 region is CASSLELYGYTF. CDR3 in DNA: TGTGCCAGCAGCTTAGAGCTATATGGCTACACCTTC.

The rearrangement links TRBV11-2 to TRBJ2-5, with D possibly TRBD1 on 5 matching bases. CDR1 is SGHAT and CDR2 is FQNNGV in the germline V gene. CDR3 length: 16 residues. Trimming took 5 bases from V and 5 from J, leaving 21 bases between them. CDR3 amino acids: CASSDVTSRTTETQYF. DNA for the CDR3: TGTGCCAGCAGCGACGTTACCTCCCGGACAACCGAGACCCAGTACTTC.

There are a few counts of this clone. J is TRBJ1-6 and V is TRBV28; the match to TRBD1 covers 10 bases. Germline loops: CDR1 MDHEN, CDR2 SYDVKM. The CDR3 runs 16 residues. V lost 2 bases and J lost 7; bases outside the gene matches: 5. In DNA form, the CDR3 reads TGTGCCAGCAGTTTAGCCGGGACAGGGGTGAATTCACCCCTCCACTTT. Its translation is CASSLAGTGVNSPLHF.

The sample holds a few counts of this clone. The chain uses TRBV2 and TRBJ1-5; no clear D. The CDR3 covers 13 residues. Germline loops: CDR1 SNHLY, CDR2 FYNNEI. The ends were cut back, 3 bases at V and 6 bases at J, with 9 bases in the middle. The CDR3 is CASSEGRSQPQHF. The CDR3 DNA reads as TGTGCCAGCAGTGAGGGGAGGAGTCAGCCCCAGCATTTT.

This sequence joins TRBV10-1 and TRBJ2-3; 9 nucleotides align to TRBD2. The germline V gene encodes CDR1 WNHNN and CDR2 SYGVQD (reference sequence). V lost 2 bases to trimming and J lost 3 bases; unmatched junction nucleotides: 3. This CDR3 contains 15 residues. The DNA for the CDR3 is TGCGCCAGCAGTGAGGCGGGAGGGTCGACAGATACGCAGTATTTT. As protein: CASSEAGGSTDTQYF.